This T cell receptor beta chain was sequenced for a study of OX40 agonist ivuxolimab in advanced cancers. About the study: A mean age of around 66 years, range about 20 to 79, was recorded, and 70% to 85% were male. Points from the study as a whole: A proportion of nonresponders additionally exhibited low normalized T-cell clonal expansion.

The V end lost 5 bases, the J end lost 7 bases, and 15 bases lay between the germline ends. CDR1 is SGHVS, CDR2 FNYEAQ, per germline. This CDR3 contains 15 residues. Sequencing used immunoSEQ multiplex PCR; TCRdb keeps in-frame clones, though not all of them. The sample lists some 28,000 clones, around 88% occurring once. This clone was seen a few times. Its antigen remains unidentified. This clonotype originated in an adult with an advanced solid tumor such as melanoma, head and neck, liver or kidney cancer. This sequence joins TRBV7-6 and TRBJ1-6; no definite D call. Here the sequenced sample was CD4+ or CD8+ T cells sorted from blood, taken in a trial of the OX40 agonist ivuxolimab. The CDR3 bases are TGTGCCAGCAGCCCCGGGAGTTTAGGGAATTCACCCCTCCACTTT. The encoded protein is CASSPGSLGNSPLHF.